The entry that follows covers one TCR beta chain sequence. The antigen is unknown. CDR3 length equals 15 residues. Germline CDR1 SGDLS, CDR2 YYNGEE. Trimming took 2 bases from V and 4 from J, leaving 13 bases between them. The data belong to a study of T cells in tuberculosis. General study findings and limits: Classification accuracy was over 85% (AUROC 0.7 to 0.9) with the GMM-specific repertoire.

The data were produced by immunoSEQ multiplex PCR, yet TCRdb's version contains in-frame clones alone and is incomplete. The repertoire includes around 26,000 clones, 95% of them detected once, and just under 9.5% sits in the top ten. Sequencing was performed on PBMCs. V and J are TRBV9 and TRBJ1-3; D is undetermined. The origin of this receptor is a donor aged 10 to 29 with latent tuberculosis or without tuberculosis infection. The CDR3 loop is CASSVVPGTGNTIYF. The DNA of the CDR3 is TGTGCCAGCAGCGTGGTACCGGGAACCGGAAACACCATATATTTT.